This T cell receptor beta chain was found in a study of Graves' ophthalmopathy and Graves' hyperthyroidism. The sequenced template was RNA, covering the TCR beta CDR3 region. RT-PCR in the first round used HTBI primers; a second-round multiplex PCR followed. Each CDR3 protein gets one entry after TCRdb re-called the multiplex PCR reads with MiXCR. This table holds 200,000 to 300,000 distinct CDR3 sequences, about 46% found once. For donors with ophthalmopathy, the disease showed moderate-to-severe activity, reached CAS ≥3 and NOSPECS ≥4, and had lasted under 3 months. Exclusion covered patients with other autoimmune diseases or uncontrolled infections (as well as pregnancy or lactation). Study results and caveats: Forecasting of ophthalmopathy progression by the model achieved more than 70% sensitivity and around 72% specificity. Blood repertoires reportedly contained most expanded thyroid clonotypes above 0.001 frequency.

A note on this clonotype: The antigen is undetermined.

This receptor was identified in an adult man with Graves' ophthalmopathy. The specimen sequenced was peripheral blood.

Here the CDR3 DNA reads TGCGCCAGCAGCTCCTCCGCGATGAACACCGGGGAGCTGTTTTTT. Residues: CASSSSAMNTGELFF. The chain links TRBV5-1 to TRBJ2-2, with unresolved D. This CDR3 region has 15 residues. Per the germline V gene, CDR1 is SGHRS and CDR2 is YFSETQ. Trimming removed 3 bases from V and 1 base from J, with 10 bases in between.